The TCR beta chain under discussion was sequenced for a study of T cell clonality in common variable immunodeficiency. This clone was seen many times. The read gets to within 3 residues of the CDR3 end, and the germline J gene fills in the rest. CDR1 is SNHLY, CDR2 FYNNEI, per germline. The CDR3 loop spans 10 amino acids. Trimming removed 6 bases at V and 2 bases at J, with 2 bases between. Here immunoSEQ multiplex PCR was the method, and the copy in TCRdb shows in-frame clones only, minus some. This sample includes 60,000 to 75,000 clones with no singletons; its ten biggest clones take up under 2%. This TCR came from a person aged 18-70 years in good health. The specimen sequenced was peripheral blood mononuclear cells. V and J are TRBV2 and TRBJ2-7; D not resolved. CDR3 DNA (partial): TGTGCCAGCAGCGCCTACGAG. Translation gives CASSAYE. In full, the CDR3 is CASSAYEQYF.